This TCR beta chain was observed in a study of TIL therapy for anti-PD-1-resistant metastatic lung cancer. The immunoSEQ assay was v3. The assay was immunoSEQ multiplex PCR, and TCRdb's table has in-frame clones only and misses some. The sample has 30,000 to 45,000 clones; 73% are singletons. Time point reported: pre-treatment sample, taken before nivolumab and TIL therapy. This CDR3 is built from 13 residues. CDR1 and CDR2 from the germline V gene are SGHTA and FQGTGA. V shed 5 bases, J shed 7 bases, and the junction held 6 bases outside the gene matches. Specimen: blood, collected at baseline. This TCR came from a person between 25 and 79 years old with non-small cell lung cancer. The chain combines TRBV7-3 with TRBJ1-2; 8 bases are shared with TRBD1. Written as DNA, the CDR3 is TGTGCCAGCAGCCTGACAGGGGATATTGGCTACACCTTC. This gives the protein CASSLTGDIGYTF.